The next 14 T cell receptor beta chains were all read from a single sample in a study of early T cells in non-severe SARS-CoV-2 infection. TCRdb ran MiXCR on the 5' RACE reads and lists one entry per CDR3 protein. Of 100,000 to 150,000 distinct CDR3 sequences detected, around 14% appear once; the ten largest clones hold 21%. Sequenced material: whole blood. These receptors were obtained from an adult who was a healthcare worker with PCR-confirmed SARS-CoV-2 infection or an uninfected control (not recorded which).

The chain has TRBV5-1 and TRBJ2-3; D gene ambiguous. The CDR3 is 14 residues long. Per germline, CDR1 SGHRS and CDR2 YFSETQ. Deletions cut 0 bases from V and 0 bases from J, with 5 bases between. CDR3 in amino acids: CASSLGFSTDTQYF. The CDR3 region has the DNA TGCGCCAGCAGCTTGGGGTTCAGCACAGATACGCAGTATTTT.

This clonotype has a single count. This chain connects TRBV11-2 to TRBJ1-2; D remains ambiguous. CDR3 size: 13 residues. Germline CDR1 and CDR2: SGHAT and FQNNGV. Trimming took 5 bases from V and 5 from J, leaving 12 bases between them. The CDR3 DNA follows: TGTGCCAGCAGCCCATCTCCCTATTATGGCTACACCTTC. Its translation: CASSPSPYYGYTF. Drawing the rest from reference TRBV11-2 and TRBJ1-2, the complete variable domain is EAGVAQSPRYKIIEKRQSVAFWCNPISGHATLYWYQQILGQGPKLLIQFQNNGVVDDSQLPKDRFSAERLKGVDSTLKIQPAKLEDSAVYLCASSPSPYYGYTFGSGTRLTVV.

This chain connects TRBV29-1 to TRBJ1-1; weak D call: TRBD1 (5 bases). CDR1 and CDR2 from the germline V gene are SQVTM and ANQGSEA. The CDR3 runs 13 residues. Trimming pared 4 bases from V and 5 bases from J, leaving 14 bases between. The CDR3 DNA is TGCAGCGTTGTGCCGGGGGATTGGACTGAAGCTTTCTTT. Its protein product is CSVVPGDWTEAFF.

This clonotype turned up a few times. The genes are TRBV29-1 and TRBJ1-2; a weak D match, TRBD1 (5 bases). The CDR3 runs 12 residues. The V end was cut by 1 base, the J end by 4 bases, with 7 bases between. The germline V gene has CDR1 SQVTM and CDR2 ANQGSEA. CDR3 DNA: TGCAGCGTTGAAGGGGGGACCTATGGCTACACCTTC. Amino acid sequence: CSVEGGTYGYTF. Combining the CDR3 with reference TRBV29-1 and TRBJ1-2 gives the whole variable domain SAVISQKPSRDICQRGTSLTIQCQVDSQVTMMFWYRQQPGQSLTLIATANQGSEATYESGFVIDKFPISRPNLTFSTLTVSNMSPEDSSIYLCSVEGGTYGYTFGSGTRLTVV.

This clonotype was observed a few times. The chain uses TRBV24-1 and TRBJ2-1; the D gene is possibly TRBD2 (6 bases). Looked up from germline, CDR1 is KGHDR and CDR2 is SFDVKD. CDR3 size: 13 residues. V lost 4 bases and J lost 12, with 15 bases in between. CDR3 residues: CATSEIDQGGQFF. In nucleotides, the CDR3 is TGTGCCACCAGTGAAATCGACCAGGGAGGGCAGTTCTTC.

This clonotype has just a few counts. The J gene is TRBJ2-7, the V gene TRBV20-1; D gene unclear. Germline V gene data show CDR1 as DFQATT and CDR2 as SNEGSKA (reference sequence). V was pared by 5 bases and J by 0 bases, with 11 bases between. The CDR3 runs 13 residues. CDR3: CSAPRPSSYEQYF. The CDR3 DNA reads TGCAGTGCTCCCCGTCCAAGCTCCTACGAGCAGTACTTC.

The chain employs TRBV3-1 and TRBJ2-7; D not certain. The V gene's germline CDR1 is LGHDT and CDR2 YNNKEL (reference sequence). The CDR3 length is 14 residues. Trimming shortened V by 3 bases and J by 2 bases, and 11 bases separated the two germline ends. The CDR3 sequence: CASSQETTPYEQYF. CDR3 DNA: TGTGCCAGCAGCCAGGAAACTACCCCCTACGAGCAGTACTTC.

The CDR3 DNA is TGTGCCAGCGTTCCAGGAAGCGGGGGATTTTACGAGCAGTACTTC. This sequence encodes CASVPGSGGFYEQYF. The gene calls are TRBV6-6 and TRBJ2-7; 8 bases are a match to TRBD2. Trimming removed 8 bases from V and 4 bases from J; junction bases left unmatched: 13. This CDR3 spans 15 amino acids. Germline V gene data show CDR1 as MNHNY and CDR2 as SVGAGI (reference sequence).

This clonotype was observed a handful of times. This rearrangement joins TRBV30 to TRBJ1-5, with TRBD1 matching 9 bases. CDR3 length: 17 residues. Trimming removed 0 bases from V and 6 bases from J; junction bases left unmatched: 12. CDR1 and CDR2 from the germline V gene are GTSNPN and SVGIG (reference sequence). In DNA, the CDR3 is TGTGCCTGGAGTGTACGCGGATATGGGACAGGGACTCAGCCCCAGCATTTT. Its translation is CAWSVRGYGTGTQPQHF.

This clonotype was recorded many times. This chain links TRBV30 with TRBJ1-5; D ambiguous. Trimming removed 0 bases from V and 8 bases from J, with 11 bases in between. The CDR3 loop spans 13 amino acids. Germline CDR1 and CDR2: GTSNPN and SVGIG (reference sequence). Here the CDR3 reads CAWSVARQEPQHF. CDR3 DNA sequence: TGTGCCTGGAGTGTAGCACGGCAGGAGCCCCAGCATTTT.

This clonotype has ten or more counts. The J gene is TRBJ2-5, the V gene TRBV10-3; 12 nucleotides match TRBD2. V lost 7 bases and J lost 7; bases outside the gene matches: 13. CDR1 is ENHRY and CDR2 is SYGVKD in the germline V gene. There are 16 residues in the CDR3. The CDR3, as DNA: TGTGCCATCATGGGGACTAGCGGGCCATCTGCCCGGACCCAGTACTTC. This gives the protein CAIMGTSGPSARTQYF.

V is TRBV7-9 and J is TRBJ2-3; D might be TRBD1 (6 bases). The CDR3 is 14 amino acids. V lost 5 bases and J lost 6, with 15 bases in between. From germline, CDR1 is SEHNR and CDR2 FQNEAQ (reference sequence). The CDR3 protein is CASSPQGRLDTQYF. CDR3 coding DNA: TGTGCCAGCAGCCCACAGGGAAGGTTGGATACGCAGTATTTT.

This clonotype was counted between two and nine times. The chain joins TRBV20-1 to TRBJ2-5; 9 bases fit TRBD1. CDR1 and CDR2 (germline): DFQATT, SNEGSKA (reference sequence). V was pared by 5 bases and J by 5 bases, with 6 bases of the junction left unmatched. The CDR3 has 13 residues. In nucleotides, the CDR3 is TGCAGTGCTCCGGACAGGGGCAGGGAGACCCAGTACTTC. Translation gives CSAPDRGRETQYF.

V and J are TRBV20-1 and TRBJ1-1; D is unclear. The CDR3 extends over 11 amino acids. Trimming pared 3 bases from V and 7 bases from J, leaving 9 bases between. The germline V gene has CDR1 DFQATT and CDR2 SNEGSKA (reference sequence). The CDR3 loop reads CSASREVEAFF. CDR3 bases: TGCAGTGCTAGTCGCGAGGTTGAAGCTTTCTTT.